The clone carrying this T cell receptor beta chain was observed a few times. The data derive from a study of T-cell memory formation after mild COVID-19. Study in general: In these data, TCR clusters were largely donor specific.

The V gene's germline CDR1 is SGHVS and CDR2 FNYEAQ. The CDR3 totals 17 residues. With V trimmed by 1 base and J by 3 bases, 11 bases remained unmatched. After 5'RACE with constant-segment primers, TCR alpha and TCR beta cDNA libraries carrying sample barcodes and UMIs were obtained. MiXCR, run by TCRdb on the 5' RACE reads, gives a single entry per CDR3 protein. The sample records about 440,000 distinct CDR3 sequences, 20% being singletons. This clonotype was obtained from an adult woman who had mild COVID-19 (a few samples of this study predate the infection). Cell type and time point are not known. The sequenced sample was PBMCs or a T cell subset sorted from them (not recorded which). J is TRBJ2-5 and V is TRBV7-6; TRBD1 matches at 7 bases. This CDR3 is CASSLGLTGTVKETQYF. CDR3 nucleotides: TGTGCCAGCAGCTTAGGATTGACCGGGACAGTCAAAGAGACCCAGTACTTC.